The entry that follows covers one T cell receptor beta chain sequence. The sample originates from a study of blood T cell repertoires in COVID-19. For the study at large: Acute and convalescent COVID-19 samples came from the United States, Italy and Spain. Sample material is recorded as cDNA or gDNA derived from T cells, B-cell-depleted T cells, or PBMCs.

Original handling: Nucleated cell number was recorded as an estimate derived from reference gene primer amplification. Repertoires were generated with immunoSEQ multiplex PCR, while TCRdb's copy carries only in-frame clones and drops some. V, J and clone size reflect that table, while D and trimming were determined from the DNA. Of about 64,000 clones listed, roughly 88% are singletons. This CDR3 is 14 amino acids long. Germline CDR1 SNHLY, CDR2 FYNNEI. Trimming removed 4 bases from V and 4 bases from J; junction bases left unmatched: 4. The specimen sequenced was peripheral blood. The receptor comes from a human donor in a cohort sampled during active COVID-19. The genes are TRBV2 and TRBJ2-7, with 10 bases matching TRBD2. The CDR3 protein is CASSAPSGGYEQYF. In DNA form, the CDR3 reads TGTGCCAGCAGTGCCCCTAGCGGGGGATACGAGCAGTACTTC.